The clone carrying this TCR beta chain was seen many times. This record belongs to a study of T cells in Graves' hyperthyroidism and ophthalmopathy. Germline loops: CDR1 WNHNN, CDR2 SYGVQD (reference sequence). The CDR3 consists of 14 residues. The V segment lost 7 bases and the J segment 1 base; nucleotides outside the gene matches: 5. Each patient was aged 18 to 65 and had newly diagnosed hyperthyroidism of under 2 months' duration. Those patients with uncontrolled infection, other autoimmune disease, pregnancy or lactation were excluded. Clinical symptoms, serum thyroxine, TRAb, thyroid ultrasound and orbital computed tomography established diagnosis. Amplified TCR beta CDR3 regions came from RNA transcripts. The HTBI primer set was used in a first-round RT-PCR of the TCR CDR3. Via MiXCR, TCRdb re-called the multiplex PCR reads, giving one row per CDR3 protein. The sample lists approximately 48,000 distinct CDR3 sequences; around half were seen once.

The rearrangement links TRBV10-1 to TRBJ2-3; TRBD2 aligns across 7 bases. Sequencing used peripheral blood or thyroid tissue (not recorded which). The receptor was derived from a woman in her fifties or sixties with Graves' hyperthyroidism. CDR3 bases: TGCGCCAGCAACCCGGGACTACGCACAGATACGCAGTATTTT. This sequence encodes CASNPGLRTDTQYF.